A selection of T cell receptor beta chains follows, all from one sample in a study of T-cell memory formation after mild COVID-19. TCRdb used MiXCR to reprocess the 5' RACE reads, holding one entry per CDR3 protein. The sample consists of 300,000 to 350,000 distinct CDR3 sequences, around 19% of them appearing once. Source material: PBMCs or a T cell subset sorted from them (not recorded which). The source of these receptors is a man younger than 30 who had mild COVID-19 (a few samples of this study predate the infection). Cell type and time point are not known. The CDR3 runs from the conserved cysteine through the conserved F or W. Fields, in order: D gene, V gene, J gene, clone size, CDR3 DNA, CDR3 protein. The D gene is left open where the match is weak. Some rows have no size entry. The others give once, few or many, or a class for an expanded clone.

D: -; V: TRBV7-2; J: TRBJ2-5; size: many; DNA: TGTGCCAGCAGCTTAGCTCTGGGGAGAGAGACCCAGTACTTC; CDR3: CASSLALGRETQYF
D: -; V: TRBV2; J: TRBJ2-3; size: -; DNA: TGTGCCAGCAGTGACTATACTAGCTCCACAGATACGCAGTATTTT; CDR3: CASSDYTSSTDTQYF
D: -; V: TRBV20-1; J: TRBJ1-5; size: few; DNA: TGCAGTGCTAGCAAGTTAAGGAATCAGCCCCAGCATTTT; CDR3: CSASKLRNQPQHF
D: -; V: TRBV5-1; J: TRBJ1-2; size: few; DNA: TGCGCCAGCAGCTTGGAGGCGTCGAACTATGGCTACACCTTC; CDR3: CASSLEASNYGYTF
D: TRBD2; V: TRBV2; J: TRBJ2-7; size: -; DNA: TGTGCCAGCAGATCTAGCGGGGGCTCCTACGAGCAGTACTTC; CDR3: CASRSSGGSYEQYF
D: -; V: TRBV20-1; J: TRBJ2-5; size: few; DNA: TGCAGTGCTAGAGATCTCGGGTTGCGGGAGACCCAGTACTTC; CDR3: CSARDLGLRETQYF
D: TRBD1; V: TRBV24-1; J: TRBJ2-1; size: few; DNA: TGTGCCACCAGTGATCAATCAGGGGGATCCTACAATGAGCAGTTCTTC; CDR3: CATSDQSGGSYNEQFF
D: -; V: TRBV20-1; J: TRBJ2-7; size: -; DNA: TGCAGTGCCCGGAGGCTTTACGAGCAGTACTTC; CDR3: CSARRLYEQYF
D: TRBD2; V: TRBV13; J: TRBJ2-1; size: -; DNA: TGTGCCAGCAGCTTCGCGGGGGATCTTGAGCAGTTCTTC; CDR3: CASSFAGDLEQFF
D: -; V: TRBV15; J: TRBJ1-1; size: -; DNA: TGTGCCACCAGCAGAGTGGACTTGAACACTGAAGCTTTCTTT; CDR3: CATSRVDLNTEAFF
D: TRBD1; V: TRBV2; J: TRBJ1-1; size: -; DNA: TGTGCCAGAGGACAGGGGTTGGTGACTGAAGCTTTCTTT; CDR3: CARGQGLVTEAFF
D: -; V: TRBV20-1; J: TRBJ1-6; size: few; DNA: TGCAGTGCTCTTCAACGCGATGGGAGCTCCTATAATTCACCCCTCCACTTT; CDR3: CSALQRDGSSYNSPLHF
D: -; V: TRBV11-2; J: TRBJ2-5; size: -; DNA: TGTGCCAGCAGCCCCGTCGGGTTCGGGGAGACCCAGTACTTC; CDR3: CASSPVGFGETQYF
D: TRBD1; V: TRBV12-3/TRBV12-4; J: TRBJ1-5; size: -; DNA: TGTGCCAGCAGCCCGGGACAGGGCGCCGATCAGCCCCAGCATTTT; CDR3: CASSPGQGADQPQHF
D: -; V: TRBV5-1; J: TRBJ2-2; size: few; DNA: TGCGCCAGCAGCTTGGGCTACAAATCCGGGGAGCTGTTTTTT; CDR3: CASSLGYKSGELFF
D: -; V: TRBV5-1; J: TRBJ2-3; size: -; DNA: TGCGCCAGCAGCTTGGGCCTGGTCCCTCGGGGTTCAGATACGCAGTATTTT; CDR3: CASSLGLVPRGSDTQYF
D: TRBD2; V: TRBV6-2/TRBV6-3; J: TRBJ2-5; size: -; DNA: TGTGCCAGCAGTTACGCGGGGCGGGGGGACGAGACCCAGTACTTC; CDR3: CASSYAGRGDETQYF
D: -; V: TRBV5-1; J: TRBJ2-2; size: few; DNA: TGCGCCAGCAGCCCGAGGGAGACAAGGAACACCGGGGAGCTGTTTTTT; CDR3: CASSPRETRNTGELFF
D: TRBD1; V: TRBV24-1; J: TRBJ1-5; size: -; DNA: TGTGCCACCAGTGAGCCCGGGACAGGGTTCAATCAGCCCCAGCATTTT; CDR3: CATSEPGTGFNQPQHF
D: TRBD1; V: TRBV4-2; J: TRBJ2-1; size: -; DNA: TGTGCCAGCAGCCCCGAGGGACAGGGAGGTGATAATGAGCAGTTCTTC; CDR3: CASSPEGQGGDNEQFF
D: -; V: TRBV12-3/TRBV12-4; J: TRBJ2-2; size: -; DNA: TGTGCCAGCAGTTTATTATCTACTTCGAACACCGGGGAGCTGTTTTTT; CDR3: CASSLLSTSNTGELFF
D: -; V: TRBV4-3; J: TRBJ2-1; size: few; DNA: TGCGCCAGCAGCCAAGAAATCTTAAGGTACTACAATGAGCAGTTCTTC; CDR3: CASSQEILRYYNEQFF
D: TRBD1; V: TRBV6-2/TRBV6-3; J: TRBJ1-1; size: few; DNA: TGTGCCAGCAGTTACTTCTGGGACAGGGGCACTGAAGCTTTCTTT; CDR3: CASSYFWDRGTEAFF
D: -; V: TRBV6-5; J: TRBJ1-2; size: -; DNA: TGTGCCAGCAGCCTGACATTTGCTAACTATGGCTACACCTTC; CDR3: CASSLTFANYGYTF